The rows below give T cell receptor beta chains drawn from one sample of a study of blood T cell repertoires in COVID-19. Repertoires were generated with immunoSEQ multiplex PCR, while TCRdb's copy carries only in-frame clones and drops some. The sample has under 150,000 clones; 70% to 90% are singletons. The sample comprised peripheral blood. All receptors come from a human donor in a cohort sampled during active COVID-19. Each CDR3 is given with its conserved first and last residue. Size tells how often a clone was seen (once, few, many) or the class of an expanded clone, and some rows leave it out.

.	TRBV25-1	TRBJ1-5	CASSAGPQHF
.	TRBV29-1	TRBJ2-3	CSVGRGGLGTDTQYF
.	TRBV7-3	TRBJ2-1	CASSLTGDNEQFF
.	TRBV12-3/TRBV12-4	TRBJ2-5	CASALAETQYF
.	TRBV6-2/TRBV6-3	TRBJ2-1	CASSYWGQYNEQFF
.	TRBV7-8	TRBJ2-7	CASSAEDRVTYEQYF
once	TRBV6-4	TRBJ2-2	CASSASATGELFF
few	TRBV5-1	TRBJ1-1	CASSGQGMNTEAFF
.	TRBV4-2	TRBJ2-2	CASSQDSGGAGELFF
.	TRBV6-2/TRBV6-3	TRBJ2-5	CASSWDRRGDMETQYF
.	TRBV7-6	TRBJ2-3	CASSLEAGGASTDTQYF
.	TRBV10-3	TRBJ2-7	CAISPGTLSSYEQYF
.	TRBV6-5	TRBJ1-1	CASSLGGNTEAFF
many	TRBV20-1	TRBJ1-1	CSVGRGEAFF
.	TRBV3-1/TRBV3-2	TRBJ2-3	CASSPPGLAGARRDTQYF
.	TRBV27	TRBJ2-7	CASKGADDDEQYF
.	TRBV5-1	TRBJ2-1	CASSLPTGDNEQFF
.	TRBV9	TRBJ2-3	CASSSGTASTDTQYF
.	TRBV13	TRBJ2-7	CASRATGLPYEQYF
.	TRBV19	TRBJ2-7	CASKQTGGSSYEQYF
.	TRBV19	TRBJ1-3	CASISRTGAGNTIYF
.	TRBV19	TRBJ1-5	CASSIGNRGGQPQHF
.	TRBV9	TRBJ1-3	CASSSGGLGVLSGNTIYF
.	TRBV11-2	TRBJ1-2	CASSLGQGNGYTF
.	TRBV3-1/TRBV3-2	TRBJ2-7	CASSQASIGQGTEQYF
few	TRBV7-9	TRBJ1-1	CASSHDRGQMNTEAFF
.	TRBV7-9	TRBJ2-7	CASSLGTTGPSYEQYF
.	TRBV5-5	TRBJ1-4	CASSLGQGVTEKLFF